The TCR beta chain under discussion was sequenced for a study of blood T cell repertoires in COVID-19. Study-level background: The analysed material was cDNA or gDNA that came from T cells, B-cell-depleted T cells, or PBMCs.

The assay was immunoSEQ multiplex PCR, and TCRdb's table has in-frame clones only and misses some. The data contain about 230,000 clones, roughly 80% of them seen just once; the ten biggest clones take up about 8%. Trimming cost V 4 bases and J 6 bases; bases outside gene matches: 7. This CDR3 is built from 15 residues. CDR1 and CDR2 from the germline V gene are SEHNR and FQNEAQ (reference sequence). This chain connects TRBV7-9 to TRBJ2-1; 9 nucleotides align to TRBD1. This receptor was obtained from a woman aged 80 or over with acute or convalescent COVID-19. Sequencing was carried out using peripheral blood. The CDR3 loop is CASSSGQGRSNEQFF. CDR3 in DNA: TGTGCCAGCAGCTCCGGACAGGGGCGCAGCAATGAGCAGTTCTTC.